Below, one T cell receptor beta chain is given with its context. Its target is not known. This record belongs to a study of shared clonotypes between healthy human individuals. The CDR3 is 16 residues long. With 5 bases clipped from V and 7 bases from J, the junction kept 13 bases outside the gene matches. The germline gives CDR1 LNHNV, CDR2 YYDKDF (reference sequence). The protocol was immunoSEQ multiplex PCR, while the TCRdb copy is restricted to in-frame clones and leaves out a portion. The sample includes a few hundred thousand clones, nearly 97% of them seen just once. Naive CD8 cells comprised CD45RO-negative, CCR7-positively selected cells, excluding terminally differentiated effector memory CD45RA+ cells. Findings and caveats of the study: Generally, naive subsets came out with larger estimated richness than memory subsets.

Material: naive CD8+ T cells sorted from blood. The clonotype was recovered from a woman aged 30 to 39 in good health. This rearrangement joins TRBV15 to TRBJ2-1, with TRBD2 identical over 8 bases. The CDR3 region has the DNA TGTGCCACCAGCCCCCGCCGCAGCGGGAGAGGTAATGAGCAGTTCTTC. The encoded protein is CATSPRRSGRGNEQFF.